The 16 T cell receptor beta chains presented below share a single source sample, sequenced in a study of neurological immune-mediated disorders. From the 5' RACE reads, TCRdb called clonotypes with MiXCR, one entry per CDR3 protein. Of about 50,000 distinct CDR3 sequences listed, roughly 3% were seen once; the top ten hold over 12%. The source material was PBMCs. Every receptor here comes from a woman in her 50s with multiple sclerosis.

In its sample, this clonotype was seen many times. CDR3 bases: TGTGCCAGCAGTCCCTACAGGGGTTGGGGGGCCAACGTCCTGACTTTC. Translating it yields CASSPYRGWGANVLTF. This rearrangement joins TRBV12-3 or TRBV12-4 to TRBJ2-6, with 7 bases lining up with TRBD1. The CDR3 is made up of 16 amino acids. The junction had 8 bases not matched to a gene; V was cut back by 5 bases and J by 4 bases.

This clonotype was seen at least ten times. The chain links TRBV5-1 to TRBJ2-5, with D hard to call. CDR3 size: 15 residues. Germline V gene lookup returns CDR1 SGHRS and CDR2 YFSETQ. Trimming cost V 0 bases and J 4 bases, with 13 bases left between them. CDR3 residues: CASSLAGSPGETQYF. The CDR3 region has the DNA TGCGCCAGCAGCTTGGCTGGCAGTCCTGGAGAGACCCAGTACTTC. Filled out from reference TRBV5-1 and TRBJ2-5, the complete variable domain reads KAGVTQTPRYLIKTRGQQVTLSCSPISGHRSVSWYQQTPGQGLQFLFEYFSETQRNKGNFPGRFSGRQFSNSRSEMNVSTLELGDSALYLCASSLAGSPGETQYFGPGTRLLVL.

This clonotype has ten or more counts. The rearrangement uses TRBV5-1 and TRBJ2-1; 9 bases fit TRBD2. Germline-derived CDR1 and CDR2 are SGHRS and YFSETQ. With V trimmed by 0 bases and J by 7 bases, 5 bases remained unmatched. There are 15 residues in the CDR3. The CDR3 sequence: CASSLALAGTNEQFF. In DNA form, the CDR3 reads TGCGCCAGCAGCTTGGCGCTAGCGGGAACGAATGAGCAGTTCTTC.

This clonotype was counted ten times or more. The CDR3 spells CASSLVVGVGETQYF. Written as DNA, the CDR3 is TGTGCCAGCAGCTTAGTTGTTGGGGTGGGAGAGACCCAGTACTTC. The V gene is TRBV7-8, the J gene TRBJ2-5; D unresolved. Germline CDR1 SGHVS, CDR2 FQNEAQ. There are 15 residues in the CDR3. V lost 1 base, J lost 4 bases, and 13 bases lay in between.

In this sample, this clonotype turned up many times. This sequence joins TRBV20-1 and TRBJ2-5, with 8 bases aligning to TRBD1. Looked up from germline, CDR1 is DFQATT and CDR2 is SNEGSKA (reference sequence). The CDR3 contains 16 residues. The V and J ends lost 3 bases and 5 bases, in that order; junction bases with no gene match: 14. The CDR3 loop reads CSASPGTGWGRETQYF. CDR3 DNA: TGCAGTGCTAGTCCAGGGACAGGCTGGGGTCGGGAGACCCAGTACTTC.

This clonotype was picked up many times. This rearrangement joins TRBV5-1 to TRBJ2-1; weak D call: TRBD2 (6 bases). CDR3 length equals 13 residues. Per germline, CDR1 SGHRS and CDR2 YFSETQ. The ends were cut back, 6 bases at V and 8 bases at J, with 15 bases in the middle. CDR3 loop: CASNGGLGDEQFF. The CDR3 DNA sequence: TGCGCCAGCAACGGGGGACTCGGGGATGAGCAGTTCTTC.

In this sample, this clonotype turned up many times. The J gene is TRBJ2-6, the V gene TRBV7-9; D not resolved. CDR1 is SEHNR, CDR2 FQNEAQ, per germline (reference sequence). This CDR3 region has 12 residues. Trimming removed 5 bases at V and 2 bases at J, with 1 base between. This CDR3 reads CASSAGANVLTF. The CDR3 nucleotides are TGTGCCAGCAGCGCTGGGGCCAACGTCCTGACTTTC.

This clonotype showed up many times. The V gene is TRBV5-6, the J gene TRBJ1-1; D gene ambiguous. Trimming left V 4 bases short and J 4 bases short, with 17 bases between. The CDR3 runs to 15 residues. Per germline, CDR1 SGHDT and CDR2 YYEEEE. The CDR3 DNA follows: TGTGCCAGCAGCACACCCGGGCCCTGGGTCACTGAAGCTTTCTTT. Its protein product is CASSTPGPWVTEAFF.

This clonotype was observed many times. The rearrangement uses TRBV12-3 or TRBV12-4 and TRBJ2-5; tentatively, D is TRBD1 (6 bases). With 6 bases removed from V and 5 bases from J, the gap between germline ends came to 13 bases. This CDR3 is built from 13 residues. This chain's CDR3 is CASRTDSGETQYF. The CDR3 DNA follows: TGTGCCAGCAGAACGGACAGTGGGGAGACCCAGTACTTC.

In its sample, this clonotype was seen many times. This chain's CDR3 is CASSAGLAGDEQFF. The DNA of the CDR3 is TGCGCCAGCAGCGCGGGACTAGCGGGGGATGAGCAGTTCTTC. The J gene is TRBJ2-1, the V gene TRBV5-1, with TRBD2 matching 14 bases. Trimming cost V 4 bases and J 8 bases; bases outside gene matches: 2. Germline CDR1 and CDR2: SGHRS and YFSETQ. The CDR3 totals 14 residues.

This clonotype was found many times. The V call is TRBV5-1, the J call TRBJ2-3, with no clear D. V was clipped by 0 bases and J by 2 bases, with 13 bases between them. CDR1 and CDR2 (germline): SGHRS, YFSETQ. This CDR3 contains 16 residues. CDR3: CASSLGALADTDTQYF. The CDR3 region has the DNA TGCGCCAGCAGCTTGGGGGCCTTGGCGGACACAGATACGCAGTATTTT.

The table lists this clonotype with many counts. The chain carries TRBV11-2 and TRBJ2-1, with D maybe TRBD1 (6 bases). Germline V gene data show CDR1 as SGHAT and CDR2 as FQNNGV. V lost 5 bases and J lost 4, with 18 bases in between. The length of the CDR3 is 16 residues. CDR3 in DNA: TGTGCCAGCAGCATCCCTCCAGGGGACCCGTACAATGAGCAGTTCTTC. Residues: CASSIPPGDPYNEQFF.

This clonotype came up many times. The genes are TRBV7-9 and TRBJ2-1; 11 bases align to TRBD2. The germline CDR1 and CDR2 sequences are SEHNR and FQNEAQ (reference sequence). The CDR3 extends over 12 amino acids. V shed 5 bases and J 10 bases; nucleotides not matched to a gene: 1. The CDR3 region has the DNA TGTGCCAGCAGCGGGACTAGCGGAGAGCAGTTCTTC. This translates into CASSGTSGEQFF.

This clonotype came up a few times. Just one base apart from a much larger clone, this may be a read error. The chain joins TRBV5-1 to TRBJ1-6; D ambiguous. CDR1 and CDR2 from the germline V gene are SGHRS and YFSETQ. The CDR3 is 12 residues long. CDR3: CASSYGNSHLHF. The CDR3 nucleotides read TGCGCCAGCAGCTACGGGAATTCACACCTCCACTTT.

This clonotype was observed many times. CDR3 sequence (DNA): TGTGCCAGCAGTTTTGTCGGCTACGAGCAGTACGTC. This sequence encodes CASSFVGYEQYV. The chain is built from TRBV28 and TRBJ2-7; no definite D call. CDR3 length equals 12 residues. Trimming removed 3 bases at V and 3 bases at J, with 6 bases between. CDR1 is MDHEN and CDR2 is SYDVKM in the germline V gene.

This clonotype has only a few counts. Being one base from a much bigger clone, this may be a read error. The rearrangement uses TRBV20-1 and TRBJ1-5; D is ambiguous. The germline gives CDR1 DFQATT, CDR2 SNEGSKA (reference sequence). This CDR3 is 12 amino acids long. The CDR3 nucleotides read TGCAGTGCGAGTCGAAACACTGGGCCCCAGAATTTT. This encodes CSASRNTGPQNF.